These T cell receptor beta chains were read from a single sample in a study of cytomegalovirus exposure and HLA in healthy donors. The repertoire was sequenced with immunoSEQ multiplex PCR; TCRdb's copy has only in-frame clones and lacks some. The sample includes about 78,000 clones, around 96% of them seen just once. What was sequenced was PBMCs. The source of these receptors is a man between 18 and 35 years old in good health and CMV-seropositive. CDR3s include the opening cysteine and the closing phenylalanine or tryptophan. The D gene is left open where the match is weak. Clone size, where shown, is once, few, many, or a class for clones that have expanded.

V gene,D gene,clone size,J gene,CDR3 protein,CDR3 DNA
TRBV4-1,-,-,TRBJ1-5,CASSLQSQGRQPQHF,TGCGCCAGCAGCCTCCAATCACAGGGCCGTCAGCCCCAGCATTTT
TRBV30,-,-,TRBJ1-3,CAWGSGFSSGNTIYF,TGTGCCTGGGGCTCGGGTTTCTCATCTGGAAACACCATATATTTT
TRBV18,-,-,TRBJ1-5,CASSPGGMKHF,TGTGCCAGCTCACCGGGGGGGATGAAGCATTTT
TRBV6-6,-,-,TRBJ1-1,CASSPRDATEAFF,TGTGCCAGCAGTCCCCGGGATGCCACTGAAGCTTTCTTT
TRBV2,-,-,TRBJ2-3,CASSPGVGIDTQYF,TGTGCCAGCAGTCCGGGGGTTGGAATAGATACGCAGTATTTT
TRBV5-1,TRBD1,-,TRBJ2-3,CASSLGGQGGPDTQYF,TGCGCCAGCAGCTTGGGCGGACAGGGGGGACCAGATACGCAGTATTTT
TRBV6-1,-,-,TRBJ1-5,CASSSGVNQPQHF,TGTGCCAGCAGCTCAGGGGTTAATCAGCCCCAGCATTTT
TRBV19,TRBD1,-,TRBJ1-5,CASSIQGDLLHQPQHF,TGTGCCAGTAGTATACAGGGGGATTTACTGCATCAGCCCCAGCATTTT
TRBV6-5,-,-,TRBJ1-1,CASSSYRNTEAFF,TGTGCCAGCAGTTCCTATAGGAACACTGAAGCTTTCTTT
TRBV11-2,TRBD2,-,TRBJ2-7,CASSLDVTSGRLAYEQYF,TGTGCCAGCAGCTTAGATGTCACTAGCGGGAGGCTGGCCTACGAGCAGTACTTC
TRBV9,TRBD1,-,TRBJ1-5,CASSGTGGNQPQHF,TGTGCCAGCAGCGGGACAGGGGGCAATCAGCCCCAGCATTTT
TRBV10-1,TRBD1,-,TRBJ2-7,CASSVTGTGLAEQYF,TGCGCCAGCAGTGTCACCGGGACAGGGCTTGCCGAGCAGTACTTC
TRBV7-6,-,-,TRBJ1-3,CASRAGGSGNTIYF,TGTGCCAGCAGGGCCGGGGGCTCTGGAAACACCATATATTTT
TRBV5-5,TRBD1,-,TRBJ2-7,CASSAAGTGTYEQYF,TGTGCCAGCAGCGCCGCCGGGACAGGGACCTACGAGCAGTACTTC
TRBV14,TRBD1,-,TRBJ2-7,CASSQEVSRGRLVAQYF,TGTGCCAGCAGCCAAGAGGTCTCGAGGGGGCGGTTAGTGGCGCAGTACTTC
TRBV30,TRBD1,-,TRBJ1-2,CACPQTGGRAYGYTF,TGTGCCTGTCCCCAAACAGGGGGCCGGGCGTACGGCTACACCTTC
TRBV6-5,TRBD2,-,TRBJ2-1,CASSYSKLAGVNEQFF,TGTGCCAGCAGTTACTCGAAACTAGCGGGTGTAAATGAGCAGTTCTTC
TRBV28,-,-,TRBJ1-1,CVVALRNTEAFF,TGTGTTGTCGCCCTGCGGAACACTGAAGCTTTCTTT
TRBV7-9,-,-,TRBJ2-5,CASSSGSLAGAETQYF,TGTGCCAGCAGCTCGGGGAGCTTAGCAGGGGCGGAGACCCAGTACTTC
TRBV5-4,-,-,TRBJ1-5,CASSLQGSEQPQHF,TGTGCCAGCAGCTTGCAGGGATCCGAACAGCCCCAGCATTTT
TRBV10-2,TRBD2,-,TRBJ2-1,CASSESAGGQAEQFF,TGCGCCAGCAGTGAGAGCGCGGGAGGGCAAGCCGAGCAGTTCTTC
TRBV5-4,TRBD2,-,TRBJ2-3,CASSLKAGSTDTQYF,TGTGCCAGCAGCTTGAAAGCGGGAAGCACAGACACGCAGTATTTT
TRBV5-4,TRBD2,-,TRBJ2-1,CASSLPSGHNEQFF,TGTGCCAGCAGCTTGCCTAGCGGACACAATGAGCAGTTCTTC
TRBV19,TRBD2,once,TRBJ2-3,CASVQLLAGPRDTQYF,TGTGCCAGTGTCCAACTACTAGCGGGGCCTCGGGATACGCAGTATTTT
TRBV5-1,-,-,TRBJ2-2,CASSLEVAGNNGELFF,TGCGCCAGCAGCTTGGAGGTAGCAGGGAATAACGGGGAGCTGTTTTTT
TRBV7-3,-,-,TRBJ2-1,CASSLLQGGEQFF,TGTGCCAGCAGCCTTCTACAGGGCGGTGAGCAGTTCTTC
TRBV6-1,-,-,TRBJ1-2,CASTHQGPEGYTF,TGTGCCAGCACTCATCAGGGCCCCGAGGGCTACACCTTC
TRBV30,TRBD1,-,TRBJ1-1,CASGTGNTEAFF,TGTGCCAGCGGGACAGGGAACACTGAAGCTTTCTTT
TRBV7-7,-,-,TRBJ2-3,CASSLNRAHTQYF,TGTGCTAGCAGCCTCAACAGGGCTCATACGCAGTATTTT
TRBV21-1,-,-,TRBJ1-2,CASSLSTTQGRGYGYTF,TGTGCCAGCAGCCTAAGCACTACGCAGGGGAGAGGCTATGGCTACACCTTC
TRBV7-8,-,-,TRBJ2-5,CASSLMTNQETQYF,TGTGCCAGCAGCTTAATGACAAATCAAGAGACCCAGTACTTC
TRBV28,TRBD1,-,TRBJ1-5,CASSLLDRAVNQPQHF,TGTGCCAGCAGTTTACTAGACAGGGCCGTCAATCAGCCCCAGCATTTT
TRBV4-2,TRBD1,once,TRBJ2-1,CASSQAWDRELDEQFF,TGTGCCAGCAGCCAGGCATGGGACAGGGAATTGGATGAGCAGTTCTTC
TRBV2,TRBD1,-,TRBJ2-5,CASALGQLQETQYF,TGTGCCAGCGCCCTGGGACAGCTCCAAGAGACCCAGTACTTC
TRBV5-5,-,-,TRBJ1-1,CASSFHSTFLNTEAFF,TGTGCCAGCAGCTTCCACTCGACATTCTTGAACACTGAAGCTTTCTTT
TRBV10-3,TRBD2,-,TRBJ2-1,CAISGTSGGNEQFF,TGTGCCATCAGTGGCACTAGCGGAGGCAATGAGCAGTTCTTC
TRBV7-2,TRBD1,-,TRBJ2-3,CASSMTGGEADTQYF,TGTGCCAGTTCAATGACAGGGGGCGAGGCAGATACGCAGTATTTT
TRBV15,-,once,TRBJ1-5,CATSRDRSSGNQPQHF,TGTGCCACCAGCAGAGATCGATCGTCAGGGAATCAGCCCCAGCATTTT
TRBV5-1,-,-,TRBJ2-5,CASSLVGVQETQYF,TGCGCCAGCAGCTTGGTCGGGGTACAAGAGACCCAGTACTTC
TRBV27,TRBD1,-,TRBJ1-5,CASSSTGDGNQPQHF,TGTGCCAGCAGTTCGACAGGGGACGGCAATCAGCCCCAGCATTTT
TRBV18,-,-,TRBJ1-5,CASSPVPVNQPQHF,TGTGCCAGCTCACCTGTACCGGTAAATCAGCCCCAGCATTTT
TRBV5-4,-,-,TRBJ2-7,CASSLEAFTYEQYF,TGTGCCAGCAGCTTGGAAGCTTTCACCTACGAGCAGTACTTC
TRBV10-2,-,-,TRBJ1-2,CASSDGGDYGYTF,TGCGCCAGCAGTGATGGGGGCGACTATGGCTACACCTTC
TRBV7-2,TRBD2,-,TRBJ2-3,CASSFGLAGLQADTQYF,TGTGCCAGCAGCTTCGGACTAGCGGGATTGCAAGCAGATACGCAGTATTTT
TRBV30,-,-,TRBJ2-5,CAWSPLQGQTQYF,TGTGCCTGGAGCCCACTACAGGGTCAGACCCAGTACTTC
TRBV9,-,-,TRBJ2-3,CASNGGTRGDTQYF,TGTGCCTCCAACGGCGGGACTCGCGGGGATACGCAGTATTTT
TRBV27,TRBD1,-,TRBJ1-4,CASSFTPPGTGTLEPNEKLFF,TGTGCCAGCAGTTTCACTCCCCCAGGGACAGGAACATTAGAACCTAATGAAAAACTGTTTTTT